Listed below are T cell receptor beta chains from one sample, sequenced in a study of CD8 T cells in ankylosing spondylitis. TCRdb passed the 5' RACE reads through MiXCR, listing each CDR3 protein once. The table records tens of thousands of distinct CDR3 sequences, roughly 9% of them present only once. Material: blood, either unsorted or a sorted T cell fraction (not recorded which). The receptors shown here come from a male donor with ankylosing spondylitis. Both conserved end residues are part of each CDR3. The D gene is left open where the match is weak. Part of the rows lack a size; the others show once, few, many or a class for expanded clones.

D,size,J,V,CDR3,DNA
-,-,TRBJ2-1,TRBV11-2,CASSSPFGLWEFF,TGTGCCAGCAGTTCCCCGTTCGGCCTTTGGGAGTTCTTC
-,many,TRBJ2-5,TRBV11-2,CASSLNKETQYF,TGTGCCAGCAGCTTAAACAAAGAGACCCAGTACTTC
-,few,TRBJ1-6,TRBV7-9,CASSVLNSPLHF,TGTGCCAGCAGCGTCCTGAATTCACCCCTCCACTTT
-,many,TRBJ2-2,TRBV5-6,CASSLAAAFGFTGELFF,TGTGCCAGCAGCTTGGCGGCGGCCTTTGGCTTCACCGGGGAGCTGTTTTTT
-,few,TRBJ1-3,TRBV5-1,CASSPDGASGNTIYF,TGCGCCAGCAGCCCGGATGGGGCCTCTGGAAACACCATATATTTT
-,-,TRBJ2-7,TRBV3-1,CASSQDRRNEQYF,TGTGCCAGCAGCCAAGATCGGCGTAACGAGCAGTACTTC
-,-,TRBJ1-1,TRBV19,CASSAIGTIELTEAFF,TGTGCCAGTAGTGCCATCGGGACAATTGAGCTAACTGAAGCTTTCTTT
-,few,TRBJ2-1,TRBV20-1,CSARVPFDEQFF,TGCAGTGCTAGAGTTCCCTTCGATGAGCAGTTCTTC
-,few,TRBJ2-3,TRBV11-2,CASSLVTHHTDTQYF,TGTGCCAGCAGCTTAGTGACCCATCACACAGATACGCAGTATTTT
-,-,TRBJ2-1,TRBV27,CASSFQGGGLDHFSYNEQFF,TGTGCCAGCAGTTTCCAGGGGGGCGGCCTTGACCACTTCTCCTACAATGAGCAGTTCTTC
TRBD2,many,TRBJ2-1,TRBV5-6,CASSLASGIEQFF,TGTGCCAGCAGCTTGGCTAGCGGGATAGAGCAGTTCTTC
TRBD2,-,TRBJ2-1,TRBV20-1,CSARAPSGDYNEQFF,TGCAGTGCTAGAGCCCCTAGCGGGGATTACAATGAGCAGTTCTTC
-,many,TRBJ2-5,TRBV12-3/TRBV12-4,CASSLGQTQYF,TGTGCCAGCAGTTTAGGTCAGACCCAGTACTTC
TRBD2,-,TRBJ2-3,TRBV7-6,CASSLGSSGPEADTQYF,TGTGCCAGCAGCTTAGGGTCTAGCGGCCCAGAGGCGGATACGCAGTATTTT
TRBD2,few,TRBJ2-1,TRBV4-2,CASSQGAGLAGVGATYNEQFF,TGTGCCAGCAGCCAAGGTGCAGGACTAGCGGGAGTTGGGGCGACCTACAATGAGCAGTTCTTC
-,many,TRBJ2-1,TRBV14,CASMGVSNEQFF,TGTGCCAGCATGGGGGTATCCAATGAGCAGTTCTTC
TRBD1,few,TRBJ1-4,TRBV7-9,CASRTGGREKLFF,TGTGCCAGCAGGACAGGGGGTCGAGAAAAACTGTTTTTT
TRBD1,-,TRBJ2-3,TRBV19,CASSIEKLRDRKTDTQYF,TGTGCCAGTAGTATAGAAAAACTCCGGGACAGAAAGACAGATACGCAGTATTTT
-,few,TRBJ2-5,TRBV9,CASSELEGAPQETQYF,TGTGCCAGCAGCGAACTAGAAGGGGCGCCTCAAGAGACCCAGTACTTC
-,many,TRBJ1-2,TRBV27,CASSWAKTSYGYTF,TGTGCCAGCAGTTGGGCAAAAACGAGCTATGGCTACACCTTC
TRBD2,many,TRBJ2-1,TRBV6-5,CASGTSYNEQFF,TGTGCCAGTGGGACTAGTTACAATGAGCAGTTCTTC
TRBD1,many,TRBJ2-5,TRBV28,CASSLGEQGLGETQYF,TGTGCCAGCAGTTTAGGGGAACAGGGGCTGGGGGAGACCCAGTACTTC
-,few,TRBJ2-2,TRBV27,CASSLGLFTGELFF,TGTGCCAGCAGCCTCGGACTATTCACCGGGGAGCTGTTTTTT
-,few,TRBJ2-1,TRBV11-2,CASSPGGGFGDEQFF,TGTGCCAGCAGCCCCGGAGGAGGGTTCGGCGATGAGCAGTTCTTC
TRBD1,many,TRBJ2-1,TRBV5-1,CASSFGQGSYNEQFF,TGCGCCAGCAGCTTCGGACAGGGATCCTACAATGAGCAGTTCTTC
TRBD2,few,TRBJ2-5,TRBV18,CASSPGTSSQETQYF,TGTGCCAGCTCTCCCGGGACTAGCAGCCAAGAGACCCAGTACTTC
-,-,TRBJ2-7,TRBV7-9,CASSYGAIYEQYF,TGTGCCAGCTCCTACGGGGCAATCTACGAGCAGTACTTC
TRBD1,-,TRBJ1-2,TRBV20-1,CSAWDRGLSDGYTF,TGCAGTGCGTGGGACAGGGGGCTCTCGGATGGCTACACCTTC
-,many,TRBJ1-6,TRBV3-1,CASSQAAVISSYNSPLHF,TGTGCCAGCAGCCAAGCGGCGGTGATCAGCTCCTATAATTCACCCCTCCACTTT
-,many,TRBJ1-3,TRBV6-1,CASSEYLPRSSGNTIYF,TGTGCCAGCAGTGAGTACCTACCAAGGAGCTCTGGAAACACCATATATTTT
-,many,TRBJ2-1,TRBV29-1,CSVEDPMGLNYNEQFF,TGCAGCGTTGAAGATCCGATGGGACTGAACTACAATGAGCAGTTCTTC
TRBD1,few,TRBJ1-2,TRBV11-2,CASSQGTANYGYTF,TGTGCCAGCAGCCAAGGGACAGCTAACTATGGCTACACCTTC
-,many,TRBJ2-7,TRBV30,CAWRLVDEQYF,TGTGCCTGGAGACTAGTTGACGAGCAGTACTTC
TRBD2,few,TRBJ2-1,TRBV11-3,CASSPALGLAGGAQQFF,TGTGCCAGCAGCCCAGCCCTGGGACTAGCGGGAGGGGCCCAGCAGTTCTTC
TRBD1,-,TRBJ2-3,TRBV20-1,CSAREGTGLLDTQYF,TGCAGTGCTAGAGAGGGGACAGGGTTATTAGATACGCAGTATTTT
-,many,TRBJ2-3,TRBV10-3,CAISDGGDTQYF,TGTGCCATCAGTGACGGGGGAGATACGCAGTATTTT
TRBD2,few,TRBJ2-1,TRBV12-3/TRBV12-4,CASSPGLAGGHEQFF,TGTGCCAGCAGTCCGGGACTAGCGGGAGGTCATGAGCAGTTCTTC
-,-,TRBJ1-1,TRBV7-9,CASSFALPGTEAFF,TGTGCCAGCAGCTTCGCTCTACCGGGCACTGAAGCTTTCTTT
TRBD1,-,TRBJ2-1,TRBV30,CANHRGSYNEQFF,TGTGCCAATCACAGGGGATCCTACAATGAGCAGTTCTTC
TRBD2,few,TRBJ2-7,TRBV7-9,CASSSRTSGSDEQYF,TGTGCCAGCAGCTCCCGGACTAGCGGGTCGGACGAGCAGTACTTC
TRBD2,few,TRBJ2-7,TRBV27,CASSGLAGGGNYEQYF,TGTGCCAGCAGCGGGCTAGCGGGGGGGGGAAACTACGAGCAGTACTTC
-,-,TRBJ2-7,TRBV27,CASSFGFGDYEQYF,TGTGCCAGCAGTTTCGGGTTTGGCGACTACGAGCAGTACTTC
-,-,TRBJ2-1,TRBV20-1,CSARGDRNSYNEQFF,TGCAGTGCTAGAGGGGATAGGAACTCCTACAATGAGCAGTTCTTC
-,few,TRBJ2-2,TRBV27,CASSKQNTGELFF,TGTGCCAGCAGTAAACAAAACACCGGGGAGCTGTTTTTT
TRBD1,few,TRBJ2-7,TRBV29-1,CSVGPGTGYYEQYF,TGCAGCGTTGGTCCCGGGACAGGGTACTACGAGCAGTACTTC
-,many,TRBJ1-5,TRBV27,CASSLTGGGQPQHF,TGTGCCAGCAGTTTAACCGGGGGCGGTCAGCCCCAGCATTTT
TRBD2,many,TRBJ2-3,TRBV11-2,CASSSELAGTDTQYF,TGTGCCAGCAGCTCGGAACTAGCGGGGACAGATACGCAGTATTTT
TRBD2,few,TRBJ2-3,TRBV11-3,CASSARLAGDLTDTQYF,TGTGCCAGCAGCGCCCGACTAGCGGGAGATCTCACAGATACGCAGTATTTT
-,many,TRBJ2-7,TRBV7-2,CASSSNYEQYF,TGTGCCAGCAGCTCTAACTACGAGCAGTACTTC
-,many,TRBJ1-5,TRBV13,CASSSSGASNQPQHF,TGTGCCAGCAGCTCCTCGGGGGCGAGCAATCAGCCCCAGCATTTT
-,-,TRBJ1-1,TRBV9,CASSPISLEAFF,TGTGCCAGCAGTCCTATCAGCCTTGAAGCTTTCTTT
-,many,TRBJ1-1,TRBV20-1,CSASRALNLEAFF,TGCAGTGCTAGCCGGGCACTCAATTTGGAAGCTTTCTTT
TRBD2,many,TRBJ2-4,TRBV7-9,CASSTGTRNIQYF,TGTGCCAGCAGCACCGGGACTAGAAACATTCAGTACTTC
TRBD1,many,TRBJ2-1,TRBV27,CASRVGGQRGYNEQFF,TGTGCCAGCAGGGTAGGGGGCCAGAGAGGCTACAATGAGCAGTTCTTC